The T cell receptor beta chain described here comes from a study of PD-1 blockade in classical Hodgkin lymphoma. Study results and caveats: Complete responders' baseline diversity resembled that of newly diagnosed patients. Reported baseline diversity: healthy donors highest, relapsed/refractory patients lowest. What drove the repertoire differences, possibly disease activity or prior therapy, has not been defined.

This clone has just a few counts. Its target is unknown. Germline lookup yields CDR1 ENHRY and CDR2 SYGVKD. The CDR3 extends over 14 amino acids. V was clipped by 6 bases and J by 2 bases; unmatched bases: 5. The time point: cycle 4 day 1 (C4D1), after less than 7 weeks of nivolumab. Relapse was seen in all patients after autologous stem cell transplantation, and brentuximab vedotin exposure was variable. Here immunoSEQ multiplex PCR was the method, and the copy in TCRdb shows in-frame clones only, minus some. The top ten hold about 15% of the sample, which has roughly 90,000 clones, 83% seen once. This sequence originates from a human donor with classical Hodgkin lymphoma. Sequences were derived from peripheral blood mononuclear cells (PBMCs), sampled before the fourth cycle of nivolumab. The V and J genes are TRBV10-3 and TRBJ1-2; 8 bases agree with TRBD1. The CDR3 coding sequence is TGTGCCATCAGCAAGGACAGGGCAAACTATGGCTACACCTTC. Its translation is CAISKDRANYGYTF.